The 19 T cell receptor beta chains listed next were all sequenced from one sample in a study of T cells after posttransplantation cyclophosphamide. Cyclophosphamide on days +3 and +4 followed busulfan-fludarabine conditioning and a marrow graft. Some clones are missing from TCRdb's copy, which holds only in-frame ones; the method was immunoSEQ multiplex PCR. Among some 8,000 clones listed, under 90% were seen once. The specimen comprised CD4+ T cells sorted from blood, sampled less than 1,500 days after allogeneic stem cell transplant with posttransplant cyclophosphamide. These receptors originate from a female patient aged 50-60 years who received an allogeneic stem cell transplant from a related donor, was CMV-positive, and had no GVHD. The T cells may partly be graft donor cells.

The V call is TRBV30, the J call TRBJ2-1, with D possibly matching TRBD2 (6 bases). V lost 4 bases and J lost 2, with 21 bases in between. The CDR3 runs to 17 residues. The germline V gene encodes CDR1 GTSNPN and CDR2 SVGIG (reference sequence). This chain's CDR3 is CAWKSPGRLVPYNEQFF. The CDR3 DNA is TGTGCCTGGAAGAGCCCTGGACGACTAGTTCCCTACAATGAGCAGTTCTTC.

The V call is TRBV28, the J call TRBJ2-7, with TRBD1 matching over 7 bases. The CDR3 is 15 amino acids. The V and J ends lost 1 base and 2 bases, in that order; junction bases with no gene match: 5. In germline, CDR1 is MDHEN, CDR2 SYDVKM. In nucleotides, the CDR3 is TGTGCCAGCAGTTTATCGACAGGGAAGGCCTACGAGCAGTACTTC. The encoded protein is CASSLSTGKAYEQYF.

This chain links TRBV13 with TRBJ2-3; D perhaps matches TRBD1 (6 bases). There are 18 residues in the CDR3. Germline assignment: CDR1 PRHDT and CDR2 FYEKMQ (reference sequence). V lost 0 bases to trimming and J lost 4 bases, with 20 bases between them. The CDR3 reads CASSLGLILGARADTQYF. Here the CDR3 DNA reads TGTGCCAGCAGCTTAGGCCTAATCCTGGGGGCGCGCGCAGATACGCAGTATTTT.

This clone has a single count. This chain uses TRBV5-1 with TRBJ2-7; TRBD2 aligns across 7 bases. The CDR3 length is 15 residues. J lost 2 bases, V lost 0 bases, and 5 bases had no gene match. The germline CDR1 and CDR2 sequences are SGHRS and YFSETQ. The DNA for the CDR3 is TGCGCCAGCAGCTTGGTAGGCGGGAGCGCCTACGAGCAGTACTTC. Amino acids: CASSLVGGSAYEQYF.

The V and J genes are TRBV11-2 and TRBJ1-5; a weak D match, TRBD1 (6 bases). V was trimmed by 5 bases and J by 2 bases, leaving 13 bases between them. The CDR3 has 15 amino acids. The germline gives CDR1 SGHAT, CDR2 FQNNGV. CDR3 DNA sequence: TGTGCCAGCAGCAAGGGGAGACAGGGCAATCAGCCCCAGCATTTT. Its translation is CASSKGRQGNQPQHF.

This chain uses TRBV2 with TRBJ1-5; possibly TRBD1 for D (5 bases). The CDR3 sequence is 16 residues long. V was clipped by 4 bases and J by 6 bases, with 19 bases between them. CDR1 and CDR2 from the germline V gene are SNHLY and FYNNEI. CDR3: CASSAWRGSQGQPQHF. In DNA, the CDR3 is TGTGCCAGCAGTGCATGGCGGGGTTCCCAGGGTCAGCCCCAGCATTTT.

This chain uses TRBV6-1 with TRBJ1-5, with D possibly TRBD1 on 6 matching bases. CDR1 is MNHNS, CDR2 SASEGT, per germline. Trimming took 3 bases from V and 5 from J, leaving 8 bases between them. The CDR3 has 13 residues. The CDR3 bases are TGTGCCAGCAGTGACGACAGGCATCAGCCCCAGCATTTT. Translation gives CASSDDRHQPQHF.

This clone appeared a single time. J is TRBJ2-7 and V is TRBV5-6, with D possibly TRBD1 on 5 matching bases. Trimming cost V 1 base and J 5 bases, with 10 bases left between them. Germline CDR1 and CDR2: SGHDT and YYEEEE. The CDR3 covers 13 residues. The CDR3, as DNA: TGTGCCAGCAGCTTGCCCAGGGTCCACGAGCAGTACTTC. This sequence encodes CASSLPRVHEQYF.

This clone was seen just once. The chain is built from TRBV29-1 and TRBJ1-1, with a tentative D call TRBD1 (6 bases). This CDR3 spans 13 amino acids. Trimming removed 4 bases from V and 1 base from J, with 10 bases in between. Germline V CDR1 and CDR2: SQVTM, ANQGSEA. CDR3 coding DNA: TGCAGCGTTGTGAGACAGGAGAACACTGAAGCTTTCTTT. This codes for CSVVRQENTEAFF.

This sequence joins TRBV5-4 and TRBJ2-3; 9 nucleotides match TRBD2. V dropped 4 bases and J dropped 4; count of bases not matched to a gene: 22. This CDR3 is built from 20 residues. Germline V lookup: CDR1 SGHNT, CDR2 YYREEE (reference sequence). CDR3 coding DNA: TGTGCCAGCAGCCCTAAGGCCCCCTCTTCCCGCGGGAGGGCCGCAGATACGCAGTATTTT. This gives the protein CASSPKAPSSRGRAADTQYF.

The chain links TRBV5-6 to TRBJ1-4; D gene unclear. V lost 4 bases and J 8 bases, leaving 12 bases between the germline ends. Per germline, CDR1 SGHDT and CDR2 YYEEEE. CDR3 length: 13 residues. This CDR3 reads CASSPTVTEKLFF. For the CDR3, the DNA is TGTGCCAGCAGCCCCACAGTAACCGAAAAACTGTTTTTT.

The chain recombines TRBV7-3 with TRBJ2-2; 10 positions match TRBD1. CDR1 is SGHTA and CDR2 is FQGTGA in the germline V gene. The V and J ends lost 5 bases and 7 bases, in that order; junction bases with no gene match: 4. The CDR3 runs 14 residues. CDR3 DNA sequence: TGTGCCAGCAGCCGACAGGGGGCAGGCGGGGAGCTGTTTTTT. This encodes CASSRQGAGGELFF.

This rearrangement joins TRBV27 to TRBJ1-1, with D tentatively TRBD1 (6 bases). The CDR3 contains 14 residues. V was pared by 7 bases and J by 0 bases, with 12 bases between. Looked up from germline, CDR1 is MNHEY and CDR2 is SMNVEV (reference sequence). CDR3 sequence reads: CASTRTGMNTEAFF. The CDR3 DNA reads as TGTGCCAGCACCCGAACAGGGATGAACACTGAAGCTTTCTTT.

The rearrangement uses TRBV11-2 and TRBJ2-1; weak D call: TRBD2 (6 bases). CDR1 and CDR2 (germline): SGHAT, FQNNGV. V shed 5 bases and J shed 8 bases, with 13 bases lying between them. This CDR3 has 13 amino acids. In nucleotides, the CDR3 is TGTGCCAGCAGCCTGGGCGGGGACGATGAGCAGTTCTTC. Its translation: CASSLGGDDEQFF.

This clone came up once. The genes are TRBV28 and TRBJ2-3; D might be TRBD2 (5 bases). Trimming removed 0 bases from V and 8 bases from J, with 12 bases in between. Germline V CDR1 and CDR2: MDHEN, SYDVKM. The CDR3 runs to 14 residues. CDR3 sequence (DNA): TGTGCCAGCAGTTTATGGCCGGGTCGGGGTACGCAGTATTTT. It specifies CASSLWPGRGTQYF. The variable domain in full, with the rest retrieved from reference TRBV28 and TRBJ2-3, is DVKVTQSSRYLVKRTGEKVFLECVQDMDHENMFWYRQDPGLGLRLIYFSYDVKMKEKGDIPEGYSVSREKKERFSLILESASTNQTSMYLCASSLWPGRGTQYFGPGTRLTVL.

The CDR3 coding sequence is TGTGCCAGCAGCCCCGGACTAGCGGCTAGCACAGATACGCAGTATTTT. This gives the protein CASSPGLAASTDTQYF. This sequence joins TRBV7-2 and TRBJ2-3; TRBD2 agrees at 10 bases. The CDR3 extends over 16 amino acids. From germline, CDR1 is SGHTA and CDR2 FQGNSA. The V segment lost 5 bases and the J segment 0 bases; nucleotides outside the gene matches: 5.

V is TRBV5-5 and J is TRBJ2-1; no firm D call. There are 13 residues in the CDR3. V was shortened by 2 bases and J by 5 bases, with 8 bases between the two germline ends. Germline CDR1 SGHKS, CDR2 YYEKEE (reference sequence). The CDR3 spells CASSLSRHNEQFF. CDR3 in DNA: TGTGCCAGCAGCTTATCGCGTCACAATGAGCAGTTCTTC.

The chain combines TRBV7-3 with TRBJ2-1, with TRBD2 matching over 11 bases. Germline CDR1 is SGHTA and CDR2 is FQGTGA. There are 15 residues in the CDR3. V was clipped by 4 bases and J by 8 bases; unmatched bases: 7. In DNA, the CDR3 is TGTGCCAGCAGCTCTGTAGCGGGAGGGCCTCATGAGCAGTTCTTC. As protein: CASSSVAGGPHEQFF.

The rearrangement links TRBV6-5 to TRBJ1-4; D is possibly TRBD1 (5 bases). In germline, CDR1 is MNHEY, CDR2 SVGAGI. The CDR3 consists of 16 residues. The V and J ends lost 0 bases and 5 bases respectively, with 13 bases between them. CDR3: CASSYSGGRKNEKLFF. CDR3 DNA sequence: TGTGCCAGCAGTTACTCGGGGGGGAGGAAAAATGAAAAACTGTTTTTT.